Presented here are 20 T cell receptor beta chains from one specimen sequenced in a study of molecular identifiers for immune sequencing clone quantification. MiXCR, applied by TCRdb to the PCR reads, yields one record per CDR3 protein. The table records around 320,000 distinct CDR3 sequences, roughly a quarter of them present only once. Sequencing was carried out using naive CD8+ T cells from blood, with Jurkat cell RNA spiked in. Indicated subset: FACS-sorted CD8+CD4-CCR7+CD45RA+ naive T cells. These receptors originate from a human donor in good health. Some libraries in this study had Jurkat cell RNA spiked in.

The chain combines TRBV5-6 with TRBJ2-3, with TRBD2 matching 7 bases. Losses at the gene ends were 4 bases for V and 2 bases for J; bases not matched to a gene: 10. The length of the CDR3 is 16 residues. CDR1 SGHDT and CDR2 YYEEEE come from the germline V gene. The CDR3, as DNA: TGTGCCAGCAGCGGGAGGACTAGTGCTCTCACAGATACGCAGTATTTT. Protein product: CASSGRTSALTDTQYF. The full variable domain, in which reference TRBV5-6 and TRBJ2-3 provide the parts outside the CDR3, is DAGVTQSPTHLIKTRGQQVTLRCSPKSGHDTVSWYQQALGQGPQFIFQYYEEEERQRGNFPDRFSGHQFPNYSSELNVNALLLGDSALYLCASSGRTSALTDTQYFGPGTRLTVL.

This clonotype came up a few times. A much larger clone lies a single base off, so this may be a read error. The rearrangement joins TRBV24-1 to TRBJ2-1; the D gene is possibly TRBD2 (6 bases). Germline V gives CDR1 KGHDR, CDR2 SFDVKD. Trimming took 7 bases from V and 0 from J, leaving 12 bases between them. This CDR3 comprises 15 residues. In DNA, the CDR3 is TGTGCCACCAGGACTAGAGCGAGCTCCTACAATGAGCAGTTCTTC. Translated: CATRTRASSYNEQFF.

The genes are TRBV2 and TRBJ2-2; D call uncertain. The germline V and J ends were trimmed by 4 bases and 1 base, with 10 bases remaining between them. The length of the CDR3 is 15 residues. Germline V lookup: CDR1 SNHLY, CDR2 FYNNEI. CDR3 DNA sequence: TGTGCCAGCAGTGGACCTTTTGGGAACACCGGGGAGCTGTTTTTT. This encodes CASSGPFGNTGELFF.

Ten or more counts support this clonotype. This chain joins TRBV28 and TRBJ2-5, with D maybe TRBD1 (5 bases). CDR1 and CDR2 from the germline V gene are MDHEN and SYDVKM. The CDR3 covers 14 residues. V lost 6 bases and J lost 0, with 11 bases in between. In DNA, the CDR3 is TGTGCCAGCAGCGCCGACAGCCACCAAGAGACCCAGTACTTC. This gives the protein CASSADSHQETQYF.

This clonotype has ten or more counts. The chain is built from TRBV4-3 and TRBJ1-6; no firm D call. Deletions cut 0 bases from V and 6 bases from J, with 12 bases between. CDR1 is LGHNA and CDR2 is YSLEER in the germline V gene. The CDR3 extends over 16 amino acids. In DNA, the CDR3 is TGCGCCAGCAGCCAAGATCGCGCAGGACTTAATTCACCCCTCCACTTT. This gives the protein CASSQDRAGLNSPLHF.

This clonotype was picked up many times. The V call is TRBV4-3, the J call TRBJ1-5; D remains ambiguous. Germline V gene lookup returns CDR1 LGHNA and CDR2 YSLEER. The CDR3 length is 15 residues. V was clipped by 1 base and J by 3 bases, with 10 bases between them. The CDR3 loop is CASSQVSSPNQPQHF. The DNA for the CDR3 is TGCGCCAGCAGCCAAGTTTCCAGTCCCAATCAGCCCCAGCATTTT.

This rearrangement joins TRBV6-2 or TRBV6-3 to TRBJ2-2; TRBD2 matches at 13 bases. This CDR3 has 17 amino acids. V lost 6 bases and J lost 5; bases outside the gene matches: 9. Looked up from germline, CDR1 is MNHEY and CDR2 is SVGEGT. Here the CDR3 reads CASRRLAGGTRTGELFF. The CDR3 DNA reads TGTGCCAGCAGACGACTAGCGGGAGGAACGAGGACCGGGGAGCTGTTTTTT.

As regards this clonotype: The junction shows a germline mismatch at one end, possibly a read error. J is TRBJ2-2 and V is TRBV9; D possibly corresponds to TRBD2 (5 bases). The germline V gene has CDR1 SGDLS and CDR2 YYNGEE. This CDR3 has 14 amino acids. CDR3 sequence: CASSVGANSGELFF. The CDR3, as DNA: TGTGCCAGCAGCGTAGGTGCAAACTCCGGGGAGCTGTTCTTT.

The chain has TRBV29-1 and TRBJ2-7; D is tentatively TRBD1 or TRBD2 (5 bases each). The V gene's germline CDR1 is SQVTM and CDR2 ANQGSEA. The CDR3 totals 12 residues. Trimming pared 7 bases from V and 2 bases from J, leaving 12 bases between. This chain's CDR3 is CSAGAGTYEQYF. CDR3 DNA sequence: TGCAGCGCCGGGGCAGGAACCTACGAGCAGTACTTC.

DNA of the CDR3: TGTGCCAGCAGTTTCAGCCATAGCAATCAGCCCCAGCATTTT. This sequence encodes CASSFSHSNQPQHF. This chain uses TRBV27 with TRBJ1-5; unclear D gene. V gave up 3 bases and J gave up 0 bases, with 6 bases separating them. The CDR3 loop spans 14 amino acids. The germline CDR1 and CDR2 sequences are MNHEY and SMNVEV (reference sequence).

A remark on this clonotype: A much larger clone differs by one base, so this may be a read error. V usage is TRBV5-6 and J usage is TRBJ1-5; D is uncertain. The CDR3 consists of 14 residues. In germline, CDR1 is SGHDT, CDR2 YYEEEE. DNA of the CDR3: TGTGCCAGCGGCTTGTCGGATAGCAATCAGCCCCAGCATTTT. It yields the protein CASGLSDSNQPQHF.

The chain links TRBV7-9 to TRBJ2-7, with 7 bases aligning to TRBD1. From germline, CDR1 is SEHNR and CDR2 FQNEAQ (reference sequence). CDR3 size: 15 residues. Trimming at V came to 1 base and at J to 7 bases, leaving 10 bases not matched to a gene. The CDR3: CASSLVRQGVGEQYF. CDR3 bases: TGTGCCAGCAGCTTAGTTCGGCAGGGGGTTGGTGAGCAGTACTTC. The variable domain in full, with the rest retrieved from reference TRBV7-9 and TRBJ2-7, is DTGVSQNPRHKITKRGQNVTFRCDPISEHNRLYWYRQTLGQGPEFLTYFQNEAQLEKSRLLSDRFSAERPKGSFSTLEIQRTEQGDSAMYLCASSLVRQGVGEQYFGPGTRLTVT.

This clonotype was picked up many times. V and J are TRBV29-1 and TRBJ2-1; no clear D. Germline V gives CDR1 SQVTM, CDR2 ANQGSEA. The CDR3 is made up of 12 amino acids. V lost 6 bases and J 1 base, leaving 7 bases between the germline ends. Here the CDR3 reads CSVTRSYNEQFF. The CDR3 DNA is TGCAGCGTAACCCGGTCCTACAATGAGCAGTTCTTC.

This clonotype was found a few times. The chain employs TRBV7-6 and TRBJ2-1, with a possible D match to TRBD2 (5 bases). CDR1 is SGHVS, CDR2 FNYEAQ, per germline. Trimming took off 5 bases at V and 4 bases at J, with 12 bases between the two ends. There are 14 residues in the CDR3. The CDR3 loop reads CASSTRQRYNEQFF. CDR3 DNA: TGTGCCAGCAGCACGCGCCAGCGGTACAATGAGCAGTTCTTC.

This clonotype was recorded many times. The V call is TRBV28, the J call TRBJ1-2; D gene ambiguous. Germline V lookup: CDR1 MDHEN, CDR2 SYDVKM. CDR3 length equals 14 residues. V dropped 3 bases and J dropped 4 bases, with 12 bases sitting between them. In nucleotides, the CDR3 is TGTGCCAGCAGTTTGGGCAAATCAAGCTATGGCTACACCTTC. Protein product: CASSLGKSSYGYTF.

The chain links TRBV19 to TRBJ1-5; a weak D match, TRBD1 (5 bases). Germline V gene data show CDR1 as LNHDA and CDR2 as SQIVND (reference sequence). The ends were cut back, 4 bases at V and 0 bases at J, with 19 bases in the middle. CDR3 size: 18 residues. The CDR3 sequence is CASSTTSRGRYSNQPQHF. The CDR3 nucleotides read TGTGCCAGTAGTACCACCTCAAGGGGACGGTATAGCAATCAGCCCCAGCATTTT. The full variable domain, rest sourced from reference TRBV19 and TRBJ1-5, is DGGITQSPKYLFRKEGQNVTLSCEQNLNHDAMYWYRQDPGQGLRLIYYSQIVNDFQKGDIAEGYSVSREKKESFPLTVTSAQKNPTAFYLCASSTTSRGRYSNQPQHFGDGTRLSIL.

The chain uses TRBV20-1 and TRBJ2-7; D tentatively reads TRBD1 or TRBD2 (5 bases each). CDR1 and CDR2 from the germline V gene are DFQATT and SNEGSKA (reference sequence). The CDR3 runs 12 residues. V dropped 3 bases and J dropped 13 bases, with 19 bases sitting between them. CDR3 sequence reads: CSASDSSGTTYF. The CDR3, as DNA: TGCAGTGCTAGTGATTCCTCCGGGACCACATACTTC.

This clonotype was seen a few times. The rearrangement uses TRBV30 and TRBJ2-7; D call uncertain. Trimming stripped 2 bases from V and 4 bases from J, with 6 bases between. The CDR3 runs to 11 residues. The V gene's germline CDR1 is GTSNPN and CDR2 SVGIG (reference sequence). The CDR3 is CAWSHQYEQYF. As DNA, the CDR3 is TGTGCCTGGAGTCATCAGTACGAGCAGTACTTC.

This clonotype was detected many times. The chain has TRBV5-1 and TRBJ2-7; tentative D call: TRBD1 (6 bases). The CDR3 is made up of 17 amino acids. V was clipped by 0 bases and J by 3 bases, with 19 bases between them. The germline V gene has CDR1 SGHRS and CDR2 YFSETQ. CDR3 loop: CASSLGGAGVINYEQYF. CDR3 DNA: TGCGCCAGCAGCTTGGGAGGGGCAGGGGTTATCAACTACGAGCAGTACTTC. Complete variable domain (other parts from reference TRBV5-1 and TRBJ2-7): KAGVTQTPRYLIKTRGQQVTLSCSPISGHRSVSWYQQTPGQGLQFLFEYFSETQRNKGNFPGRFSGRQFSNSRSEMNVSTLELGDSALYLCASSLGGAGVINYEQYFGPGTRLTVT.

About this clonotype itself: Compared with germline, one end of the junction differs, possibly owing to a read error. The V call is TRBV7-9, the J call TRBJ2-5; D call uncertain. The CDR3 runs 13 residues. CDR1 and CDR2 (germline): SEHNR, FQNEAQ (reference sequence). CDR3 protein: CASSSSYQATQYF. The CDR3 nucleotides read TGTGCCAGCAGCTCAAGCTACCAAGCGACCCAGTACTTC.